The next 25 T cell receptor beta chains were all read from a single sample in a study of siplizumab effects on memory and regulatory T cells. Produced via immunoSEQ multiplex PCR; TCRdb's table is partial and in-frame only. The data show about 120,000 clones, roughly 92% seen once. The sequenced sample consisted of CD4+ T cells sorted from blood. These receptors were collected from a human donor in good health.

The chain recombines TRBV6-6 with TRBJ1-4; possible D gene TRBD1, 6 bases. There are 15 residues in the CDR3. The germline gives CDR1 MNHNY, CDR2 SVGAGI (reference sequence). V lost 5 bases and J 5 bases, leaving 15 bases between the germline ends. The CDR3 nucleotides read TGTGCCAGCAGTCCTTCGACAGGTGACAATGAAAAACTGTTTTTT. This codes for CASSPSTGDNEKLFF.

V gene TRBV6-5 combines with J gene TRBJ2-1, with a weak D call TRBD1 (6 bases). CDR1 is MNHEY and CDR2 is SVGAGI in the germline V gene. The CDR3 spans 15 residues. The germline V and J ends were trimmed by 6 bases and 0 bases, with 12 bases remaining between them. The CDR3 DNA reads as TGTGCCAGCAGCCGTGGACAGAGCTCCTACAATGAGCAGTTCTTC. Encoded protein: CASSRGQSSYNEQFF.

The DNA for the CDR3 is TGTGCCAGCAGCCTGTTCAGGGGCGGCTACACCTTC. Amino acid sequence: CASSLFRGGYTF. J is TRBJ1-2 and V is TRBV5-4; tentatively, D is TRBD1 (6 bases). The germline V gene has CDR1 SGHNT and CDR2 YYREEE (reference sequence). CDR3 length: 12 residues. With 4 bases removed from V and 8 bases from J, the gap between germline ends came to 12 bases.

V and J are TRBV18 and TRBJ2-5; 7 positions match TRBD1. This CDR3 is 13 amino acids long. The V segment lost 6 bases and the J segment 1 base; nucleotides outside the gene matches: 2. CDR1 is KGHSH, CDR2 LQKENI, per germline. The CDR3 region is CASSDRAQETQYF. CDR3 bases: TGTGCCAGCTCCGACAGGGCCCAAGAGACCCAGTACTTC.

This chain connects TRBV5-4 to TRBJ2-7; 14 nucleotides align to TRBD2. The CDR3 contains 18 residues. Losses at the gene ends were 0 bases for V and 5 bases for J; bases not matched to a gene: 10. Germline V CDR1 and CDR2: SGHNT, YYREEE (reference sequence). Here the CDR3 reads CASSLGGTSGSVFHEQYF. As DNA, the CDR3 is TGTGCCAGCAGCTTGGGAGGGACTAGCGGGAGTGTTTTCCACGAGCAGTACTTC.

The chain couples TRBV6-1 to TRBJ1-2; a possible D gene is TRBD1 (6 bases). The V gene's germline CDR1 is MNHNS and CDR2 SASEGT. Trimming removed 8 bases at V and 4 bases at J, with 17 bases between. This CDR3 is 14 amino acids long. The CDR3 region has the DNA TGTGCCAGCGAAACAGGGCAGGGGACCTATGGCTACACCTTC. It specifies CASETGQGTYGYTF.

The CDR3 reads CASSSGQGASTDTQYF. In DNA form, the CDR3 reads TGTGCCAGCAGCTCGGGACAGGGGGCTAGCACAGATACGCAGTATTTT. The chain has TRBV5-8 and TRBJ2-3, with 12 positions matching TRBD1. Trimming took 3 bases from V and 0 from J; bases not matched to a gene: 2. The CDR3 consists of 16 residues. Germline CDR1 reads SGHTS; CDR2 reads YDEGEE.

The chain links TRBV18 to TRBJ2-7; D not certain. The ends were cut back, 6 bases at V and 3 bases at J, with 12 bases in the middle. The CDR3 consists of 13 residues. The V gene's germline CDR1 is KGHSH and CDR2 LQKENI. The CDR3 DNA reads TGTGCCAGCTCGGTGGCAGAGAGCTACGAGCAGTACTTC. This codes for CASSVAESYEQYF.

This clone has just one count. J is TRBJ2-3 and V is TRBV11-2; D gene ambiguous. The germline CDR1 and CDR2 sequences are SGHAT and FQNNGV. The V and J ends lost 0 bases and 2 bases respectively, with 15 bases between them. This CDR3 contains 17 residues. CDR3 in amino acids: CASSLDSLPIYTDTQYF. The CDR3 DNA reads as TGTGCCAGCAGCTTAGATTCCCTCCCTATATACACAGATACGCAGTATTTT.

The CDR3 nucleotides read TGTGCCAGCAGCGCTCGTCAGGGGGCGAGAGGAAACACCATATATTTT. Residues: CASSARQGARGNTIYF. The J gene is TRBJ1-3, the V gene TRBV9; TRBD1 aligns across 8 bases. Losses at the gene ends were 3 bases for V and 4 bases for J; bases not matched to a gene: 9. There are 16 residues in the CDR3. The germline gives CDR1 SGDLS, CDR2 YYNGEE.

The J gene is TRBJ2-2, the V gene TRBV14, with D possibly called TRBD1 or TRBD2 (5 bases each). Germline CDR1 and CDR2: SGHDN and FVKESK. CDR3 length equals 16 residues. The V gene lost 1 base and the J gene lost 4 bases, with 13 bases spanning the gap. The CDR3 bases are TGTGCCAGCAGCCAAGTTACCCCGAGGGGCACCGGGGAGCTGTTTTTT. This sequence encodes CASSQVTPRGTGELFF.

The chain is built from TRBV19 and TRBJ2-2; maybe TRBD2 (6 bases). Germline V gives CDR1 LNHDA, CDR2 SQIVND (reference sequence). V lost 5 bases and J 9 bases, leaving 16 bases between the germline ends. This CDR3 is 14 amino acids long. The CDR3 nucleotides are TGTGCCAGTAGTCCGGGGACTTCACAACGGGAGCTGTTTTTT. This translates into CASSPGTSQRELFF. Combining the CDR3 with reference TRBV19 and TRBJ2-2 gives the whole variable domain DGGITQSPKYLFRKEGQNVTLSCEQNLNHDAMYWYRQDPGQGLRLIYYSQIVNDFQKGDIAEGYSVSREKKESFPLTVTSAQKNPTAFYLCASSPGTSQRELFFGEGSRLTVL.

This rearrangement joins TRBV7-9 to TRBJ1-1; D gene ambiguous. V was pared by 5 bases and J by 7 bases, with 11 bases between. CDR1 is SEHNR, CDR2 FQNEAQ, per germline (reference sequence). The CDR3 contains 12 residues. CDR3 sequence reads: CASSPHGIEAFF. For the CDR3, the DNA is TGTGCCAGCAGCCCCCACGGGATTGAAGCTTTCTTT.

This chain connects TRBV7-9 to TRBJ2-7; D is possibly TRBD1 (6 bases). In germline, CDR1 is SEHNR, CDR2 FQNEAQ (reference sequence). This CDR3 is built from 14 residues. Trimming shortened V by 1 base and J by 5 bases, and 12 bases separated the two germline ends. The CDR3 loop reads CASSLGGGSHEQYF. In DNA form, the CDR3 reads TGTGCCAGCAGCTTAGGAGGGGGATCCCACGAGCAGTACTTC.

The chain recombines TRBV18 with TRBJ2-2, with a weak D call TRBD2 (5 bases). CDR3 length: 16 residues. V gave up 0 bases and J gave up 8 bases, with 16 bases separating them. Germline assignment: CDR1 KGHSH and CDR2 LQKENI. The CDR3 is CASSPPASGIMGELFF. CDR3 nucleotides: TGTGCCAGCTCACCACCGGCGTCGGGAATCATGGGGGAGCTGTTTTTT.

CDR3 DNA sequence: TGTGCCAGCAGTCTGGGACGCAGGAGCACAGATACGCAGTATTTT. Its protein product is CASSLGRRSTDTQYF. J is TRBJ2-3 and V is TRBV27, with D perhaps given as TRBD1 or TRBD2 (5 bases each). CDR3 length equals 15 residues. V shed 5 bases and J shed 0 bases, with 12 bases lying between them. The germline CDR1 and CDR2 sequences are MNHEY and SMNVEV (reference sequence).

About this clone: The sample has other DNA sequences that encode this CDR3 too. The chain has TRBV4-1 and TRBJ1-2; D is unresolved. CDR3 size: 11 residues. CDR1 is MGHRA and CDR2 is YSYEKL in the germline V gene. Trimming shortened V by 2 bases and J by 8 bases, and 6 bases separated the two germline ends. The CDR3 region has the DNA TGCGCCAGCAGCCAACTGGGAGGCTACACCTTC. The encoded protein is CASSQLGGYTF.

The gene calls are TRBV18 and TRBJ2-2, with 9 bases that match TRBD2. V dropped 3 bases and J dropped 7; count of bases not matched to a gene: 6. Germline V gene sequence: CDR1 KGHSH, CDR2 LQKENI. This CDR3 contains 15 residues. CDR3 residues: CASSPWTSVSGELFF. The CDR3 DNA reads as TGTGCCAGCTCACCCTGGACTAGCGTAAGCGGGGAGCTGTTTTTT.

This clone was detected only once. The chain is built from TRBV19 and TRBJ1-1; a weak D match, TRBD1 (6 bases). The CDR3 has 13 residues. Trimming removed 5 bases from V and 8 bases from J, with 15 bases in between. CDR1 is LNHDA and CDR2 is SQIVND in the germline V gene (reference sequence). This chain's CDR3 is CASSPPGTREAFF. In DNA, the CDR3 is TGTGCCAGTAGTCCCCCCGGGACACGAGAAGCTTTCTTT.

This chain links TRBV7-8 with TRBJ1-2; 9 nucleotides line up with TRBD1. The length of the CDR3 is 19 residues. Trimming at V came to 4 bases and at J to 4 bases, leaving 19 bases not matched to a gene. Germline CDR1 reads SGHVS; CDR2 reads FQNEAQ. The CDR3 sequence: CASSSASRDREGIGYGYTF. CDR3 nucleotide sequence: TGTGCCAGCAGCTCGGCTTCCCGGGACAGGGAAGGAATTGGCTATGGCTACACCTTC.

The rearrangement joins TRBV25-1 to TRBJ1-6; 9 bases align to TRBD1. Germline lookup yields CDR1 MGHDK and CDR2 SYGVNS. This CDR3 is 13 amino acids long. V gave up 3 bases and J gave up 9 bases; unmatched junction bases: 0. CDR3 loop: CASSETGGSPLHF. The DNA of the CDR3 is TGTGCCAGCAGTGAGACAGGGGGTTCACCCCTCCACTTT.

The J gene is TRBJ1-1, the V gene TRBV19; D uncertain. Trimming stripped 5 bases from V and 3 bases from J, with 16 bases between. The CDR3 has 15 amino acids. Germline lookup yields CDR1 LNHDA and CDR2 SQIVND (reference sequence). The CDR3 sequence: CASSLQGSGYTEAFF. DNA of the CDR3: TGTGCCAGTAGTCTCCAAGGGTCGGGCTACACTGAAGCTTTCTTT.

The rearrangement uses TRBV6-5 and TRBJ1-2; a weak D match, TRBD1 (6 bases). CDR3 length: 14 amino acids. The V gene lost 0 bases and the J gene lost 7 bases, with 12 bases spanning the gap. Germline assignment: CDR1 MNHEY and CDR2 SVGAGI. CDR3 sequence: CASSYSPRGFGYTF. The DNA for the CDR3 is TGTGCCAGCAGTTACTCTCCCAGGGGATTTGGCTACACCTTC.

This clone was counted a single time. The chain uses TRBV10-3 and TRBJ1-5; no clear D. The CDR3 spans 12 residues. Trimming removed 10 bases at V and 4 bases at J, with 11 bases between. The germline V gene encodes CDR1 ENHRY and CDR2 SYGVKD. CDR3 amino acids: CASDGLNQPQHF. The CDR3 DNA reads TGTGCCAGCGACGGACTAAATCAGCCCCAGCATTTT.

The sample holds one count of this clone. The chain carries TRBV5-1 and TRBJ1-3; D call uncertain. V was pared by 0 bases and J by 0 bases, with 10 bases between. The CDR3 contains 16 residues. Germline V gene lookup returns CDR1 SGHRS and CDR2 YFSETQ. The chain's CDR3 is CASSLEGRDSGNTIYF. Here the CDR3 DNA reads TGCGCCAGCAGCTTGGAGGGCCGCGACTCTGGAAACACCATATATTTT. The full variable domain, in which reference TRBV5-1 and TRBJ1-3 provide the parts outside the CDR3, is KAGVTQTPRYLIKTRGQQVTLSCSPISGHRSVSWYQQTPGQGLQFLFEYFSETQRNKGNFPGRFSGRQFSNSRSEMNVSTLELGDSALYLCASSLEGRDSGNTIYFGEGSWLTVV.